The 31 T cell receptor beta chains below come from one sample, sequenced in a study of regulatory T cells in long-lasting Graves disease. Library construction for TCR beta used iRepertoire HTBI primers and Arm-PCR of CDR3 regions. TCRdb recomputed calls from the multiplex PCR reads with MiXCR, one row per CDR3 protein. The sample yields under 450,000 distinct CDR3 sequences, about a sixth seen once. Described time point: newly diagnosed GD, antithyroid drugs for less than 3 months. RNA extracted from PBMCs served as the sequencing template. These data were also filed under a second study, of T cells in Graves' hyperthyroidism and ophthalmopathy.

The sample here was peripheral blood mononuclear cells (PBMCs), taken at new diagnosis, from a patient treated with antithyroid drugs. Receptor source: a woman under 30 with Graves disease.

This clonotype was detected many times. For the CDR3, the DNA is TGTGCCAGCAGCTATCGACTAGCGGGAGCAACAGATACGCAGTATTTT. Translating it yields CASSYRLAGATDTQYF. The chain employs TRBV3-1 and TRBJ2-3, with TRBD2 identical over 12 bases. CDR1 and CDR2 from the germline V gene are LGHDT and YNNKEL (reference sequence). CDR3 length equals 16 residues. Trimming took 5 bases from V and 3 from J; bases not matched to a gene: 6.

In this sample, this clonotype turned up many times. The chain uses TRBV5-1 and TRBJ2-1, with 15 bases lining up with TRBD2. Germline V CDR1 and CDR2: SGHRS, YFSETQ. Unmatched junction bases numbered 10, after V lost 4 bases and J lost 5 bases. CDR3 size: 18 residues. CDR3 in amino acids: CASSPGLAGGPSNNEQFF. In DNA form, the CDR3 reads TGCGCCAGCAGCCCCGGACTAGCGGGAGGGCCTTCAAACAATGAGCAGTTCTTC.

This clonotype was recorded at least ten times. The genes are TRBV30 and TRBJ1-2; no clear D gene. Deletions cut 2 bases from V and 7 bases from J, with 11 bases between. Germline lookup yields CDR1 GTSNPN and CDR2 SVGIG (reference sequence). The CDR3 contains 12 residues. The CDR3 region is CAWSTGMTGYTF. The CDR3 DNA reads TGTGCCTGGAGTACCGGGATGACTGGCTACACCTTC. The full variable domain, with the rest looked up from reference TRBV30 and TRBJ1-2, is SQTIHQWPATLVQPVGSPLSLECTVEGTSNPNLYWYRQAAGRGLQLLFYSVGIGQISSEVPQNLSASRPQDRQFILSSKKLLLSDSGFYLCAWSTGMTGYTFGSGTRLTVV.

This clonotype was observed a handful of times. The genes are TRBV19 and TRBJ1-1, with D tentatively TRBD1 (6 bases). Germline V gene lookup returns CDR1 LNHDA and CDR2 SQIVND (reference sequence). The CDR3 consists of 13 residues. Trimming cost V 10 bases and J 0 bases, with 12 bases left between them. CDR3 in amino acids: CAISRGMNTEAFF. CDR3 DNA sequence: TGTGCCATTTCCAGGGGAATGAACACTGAAGCTTTCTTT.

Ten or more counts support this clonotype. Sequence at one end of the junction differs from germline and may be a read error. The CDR3 DNA sequence: TGTGCCAGCAGCCAAGATTGGGGCGCGGCCGACTTT. Translated: CASSQDWGAADF. The V call is TRBV3-1, the J call TRBJ1-1, with a tentative D call TRBD1 (5 bases). Germline loops: CDR1 LGHDT, CDR2 YNNKEL (reference sequence). The CDR3 totals 12 residues.

This clonotype showed up many times. The chain recombines TRBV3-1 with TRBJ2-7; no reliable D call. Trimming removed 2 bases from V and 6 bases from J, with 14 bases in between. This CDR3 is built from 14 residues. Germline loops: CDR1 LGHDT, CDR2 YNNKEL (reference sequence). CDR3 in amino acids: CASSQLGAGPEQYF. The CDR3 coding sequence is TGTGCCAGCAGCCAACTCGGCGCAGGCCCCGAGCAGTACTTC.

This clonotype showed up many times. The genes are TRBV11-2 and TRBJ2-7, with 10 nucleotides matching TRBD2. The germline V gene has CDR1 SGHAT and CDR2 FQNNGV. Trimming cost V 5 bases and J 5 bases; bases outside gene matches: 0. This CDR3 region has 12 residues. CDR3 region: CASSLAGDEQYF. CDR3 in DNA: TGTGCCAGCAGCCTAGCGGGAGACGAGCAGTACTTC.

This clonotype came up many times. This chain connects TRBV6-1 to TRBJ2-7; a possible D gene is TRBD2 (5 bases). Trimming left V 8 bases short and J 0 bases short, with 8 bases between. Germline loops: CDR1 MNHNS, CDR2 SASEGT. This CDR3 has 12 amino acids. In DNA, the CDR3 is TGTGCCAGCCGGGATCCCTCCTACGAGCAGTACTTC. Encoded protein: CASRDPSYEQYF.

The chain employs TRBV20-1 and TRBJ1-1; D is uncertain. CDR1 and CDR2 (germline): DFQATT, SNEGSKA (reference sequence). Trimming took 6 bases from V and 1 from J, leaving 12 bases between them. This CDR3 comprises 13 residues. CDR3 residues: CSAPALGNTEAFF. CDR3 nucleotides: TGCAGTGCGCCGGCCCTGGGGAACACTGAAGCTTTCTTT.

At least ten counts were recorded for this clonotype. V usage is TRBV3-1 and J usage is TRBJ1-5; D remains ambiguous. Deletions cut 0 bases from V and 7 bases from J, with 4 bases between. Germline V CDR1 and CDR2: LGHDT, YNNKEL (reference sequence). The CDR3 length is 12 residues. CDR3 protein: CASSQENQPQHF. In nucleotides, the CDR3 is TGTGCCAGCAGCCAAGAAAACCAGCCCCAGCATTTT.

This clonotype came up a few times. This chain connects TRBV13 to TRBJ2-2, with D possibly TRBD1 on 7 matching bases. Trimming took off 1 base at V and 5 bases at J, with 11 bases between the two ends. This CDR3 has 15 residues. Looked up from germline, CDR1 is PRHDT and CDR2 is FYEKMQ (reference sequence). CDR3: CASSLVQGGTGELFF. The CDR3 nucleotides read TGTGCCAGCAGCTTAGTCCAGGGGGGAACCGGGGAGCTGTTTTTT.

This clonotype has a handful of counts. The gene calls are TRBV11-2 and TRBJ1-6; unclear D gene. Germline CDR1 and CDR2: SGHAT and FQNNGV. Trimming left V 2 bases short and J 8 bases short, with 7 bases between. This CDR3 is 13 amino acids long. CDR3 amino acids: CASSLHSDSPLHF. DNA for the CDR3: TGTGCCAGCAGCTTACATTCGGATTCACCCCTCCACTTT.

For this clonotype: A single base separates this from a much larger clone, so it may be a read error. The chain carries TRBV12-3 or TRBV12-4 and TRBJ1-5; maybe TRBD1 (5 bases). This CDR3 spans 15 amino acids. The CDR3 protein is CASSALEGRTGPQRF. DNA for the CDR3: TGTGCCAGCAGTGCTTTGGAGGGCCGCACGGGGCCCCAGCGTTTT.

This clonotype was recorded at least ten times. The rearrangement links TRBV24-1 to TRBJ2-1; D may match TRBD1 or TRBD2 (5 bases each). Germline CDR1 reads KGHDR; CDR2 reads SFDVKD. V was shortened by 1 base and J by 0 bases, with 18 bases between the two germline ends. This CDR3 comprises 19 residues. DNA for the CDR3: TGTGCCACCAGTGATTTACTCGGGGACGGTGCCAGCTCCTACAATGAGCAGTTCTTC. The encoded protein is CATSDLLGDGASSYNEQFF.

This chain links TRBV10-3 with TRBJ2-1, with 7 bases that match TRBD2. CDR1 and CDR2 (germline): ENHRY, SYGVKD. Trimming cost V 8 bases and J 2 bases; bases outside gene matches: 3. The CDR3 loop spans 13 amino acids. In DNA form, the CDR3 reads TGTGCCATCGGGGGGGTTACCTACAATGAGCAGTTCTTC. Protein: CAIGGVTYNEQFF.

This clonotype occurred many times. The chain uses TRBV5-1 and TRBJ2-2; no reliable D call. The germline V gene encodes CDR1 SGHRS and CDR2 YFSETQ. The CDR3 length is 15 residues. V gave up 7 bases and J gave up 3 bases, with 16 bases separating them. The chain's CDR3 is CASSRSSADTGELFF. The CDR3 nucleotides read TGCGCCAGCTCGAGGTCCTCGGCCGACACCGGGGAGCTGTTTTTT. Full variable domain (rest looked up from reference TRBV5-1 and TRBJ2-2): KAGVTQTPRYLIKTRGQQVTLSCSPISGHRSVSWYQQTPGQGLQFLFEYFSETQRNKGNFPGRFSGRQFSNSRSEMNVSTLELGDSALYLCASSRSSADTGELFFGEGSRLTVL.

The chain uses TRBV28 and TRBJ2-7, with 8 nucleotides matching TRBD1. Germline CDR1 reads MDHEN; CDR2 reads SYDVKM. V was pared by 5 bases and J by 6 bases, with 12 bases of the junction left unmatched. This CDR3 contains 15 residues. CDR3 residues: CASSPSPSGGREQYF. CDR3 DNA sequence: TGTGCCAGCAGTCCCTCCCCGTCAGGGGGCCGCGAGCAGTACTTC.

This clonotype was seen at least ten times. The CDR3 DNA reads TGTGCCAGCAGCCCCAGGTGGGAGGGATTGGTATTCGGGACCAAAAACATTCAGTACTTC. This encodes CASSPRWEGLVFGTKNIQYF. The chain uses TRBV11-2 and TRBJ2-4, with 7 nucleotides matching TRBD2. Trimming removed 5 bases from V and 2 bases from J; junction bases left unmatched: 21. Germline CDR1 is SGHAT and CDR2 is FQNNGV. The length of the CDR3 is 20 residues.

Of note for this clonotype: A single base separates this from a much larger clone, so it may be a read error. The chain carries TRBV6-2 or TRBV6-3 and TRBJ2-2; D is tentatively TRBD1 or TRBD2 (5 bases each). Trimming stripped 8 bases from V and 4 bases from J, with 17 bases between. The CDR3 has 15 residues. Germline V CDR1 and CDR2: MNHEY, SVGEGT. The CDR3 region is CASGPRDGGTGELFF. CDR3 DNA: TGTGCCAGCGGCCCCAGGGACGGTGGCACCGGGGAGCTGTTTTTT.

Points on this clonotype: A much more abundant neighbour one base away suggests this may be a read error. The chain is built from TRBV30 and TRBJ2-7, with 9 nucleotides matching TRBD1. Germline-derived CDR1 and CDR2 are GTSNPN and SVGIG (reference sequence). The CDR3 totals 15 residues. V lost 0 bases, J lost 2 bases, and 5 bases stayed unmatched. The CDR3 coding sequence is TGTGCCTGGAGTGTAAGGGACAGGGTCACCTACGAGCAGTACTTC. Residues: CAWSVRDRVTYEQYF.

Many counts were recorded for this clonotype. The chain uses TRBV20-1 and TRBJ2-5; D possibly uses TRBD1 or TRBD2 (7 bases each). The CDR3 covers 14 residues. The germline CDR1 and CDR2 sequences are DFQATT and SNEGSKA (reference sequence). V shed 7 bases and J shed 5 bases, with 20 bases lying between them. This CDR3 reads CSGLEAQGGETQYF. Written as DNA, the CDR3 is TGCAGTGGTTTGGAGGCGCAGGGGGGGGAGACCCAGTACTTC.

This chain uses TRBV27 with TRBJ1-3; a weak D match, TRBD1 (5 bases). There are 15 residues in the CDR3. Trimming cost V 0 bases and J 3 bases, with 9 bases left between them. CDR1 MNHEY and CDR2 SMNVEV come from the germline V gene (reference sequence). Here the CDR3 DNA reads TGTGCCAGCAGTTTATCCGGCAGGGTTGGAAACACCATATATTTT. Its translation is CASSLSGRVGNTIYF.

This clonotype was detected ten times or more. V gene TRBV5-1 combines with J gene TRBJ2-2; the D is unclear. This CDR3 has 13 residues. The V gene's germline CDR1 is SGHRS and CDR2 YFSETQ. V was cut by 1 base and J by 3 bases, with 4 bases left in between. The CDR3 coding sequence is TGCGCCAGCAGCTTGTTGGACACCGGGGAGCTGTTTTTT. This sequence encodes CASSLLDTGELFF.

Ten or more counts support this clonotype. This rearrangement joins TRBV6-1 to TRBJ2-7; 8 nucleotides line up with TRBD1. The germline gives CDR1 MNHNS, CDR2 SASEGT. V lost 5 bases, J lost 7 bases, and 13 bases stayed unmatched. This CDR3 is 15 amino acids long. This chain's CDR3 is CASSPGDRTPREQYF. The CDR3 DNA reads TGTGCCAGCAGTCCCGGGGACAGGACCCCTCGGGAGCAGTACTTC.

This clonotype was seen at least ten times. The chain employs TRBV10-3 and TRBJ1-4, with D possibly matching TRBD1 (6 bases). The CDR3 is made up of 13 amino acids. V was clipped by 6 bases and J by 5 bases, with 10 bases between them. In germline, CDR1 is ENHRY, CDR2 SYGVKD. The CDR3 loop reads CAIRSDSNEKLFF. DNA for the CDR3: TGTGCCATCAGGTCGGACAGCAATGAAAAACTGTTTTTT.

This clonotype has a count of ten or more. Written as DNA, the CDR3 is TGTGCCAGCAGCTCCCTGAATTCACCCCTCCACTTT. Protein product: CASSSLNSPLHF. The V call is TRBV7-9, the J call TRBJ1-6; D gene unclear. The CDR3 has 12 amino acids. V was trimmed by 4 bases and J by 7 bases, leaving 5 bases between them. CDR1 and CDR2 (germline): SEHNR, FQNEAQ (reference sequence).

This rearrangement joins TRBV5-1 to TRBJ2-3, with 10 positions matching TRBD2. CDR1 is SGHRS, CDR2 YFSETQ, per germline. CDR3 length equals 16 residues. The V and J ends lost 0 bases and 4 bases, in that order; junction bases with no gene match: 5. For the CDR3, the DNA is TGCGCCAGCAGCTTGGAGGCTAGCGGGGGCGCAGATACGCAGTATTTT. As protein: CASSLEASGGADTQYF.

This clonotype was observed many times. This chain links TRBV28 with TRBJ2-5, with D perhaps TRBD2 (5 bases). The ends were cut back, 6 bases at V and 5 bases at J, with 19 bases in the middle. CDR3 size: 15 residues. Germline V gene data show CDR1 as MDHEN and CDR2 as SYDVKM. CDR3 protein: CASSLGALASETQYF. For the CDR3, the DNA is TGTGCCAGCAGCCTGGGAGCGTTGGCTTCGGAGACCCAGTACTTC.

This clonotype was counted only a few times. This chain connects TRBV20-1 to TRBJ2-3; D is perhaps TRBD2 (5 bases). The CDR3 length is 15 residues. Germline CDR1 reads DFQATT; CDR2 reads SNEGSKA (reference sequence). Trimming pared 0 bases from V and 4 bases from J, leaving 14 bases between. CDR3 nucleotides: TGCAGTGCTAGAGAGGGTCTAGCTTGGCCAGATACGCAGTATTTT. Translation: CSAREGLAWPDTQYF.

This clonotype showed up just a few times. DNA of the CDR3: TGTGCCAGGACAGGGCCGGGCAAAAACATTCAGTACTTC. This translates into CARTGPGKNIQYF. V gene TRBV2 combines with J gene TRBJ2-4; 7 bases line up with TRBD1. V trimming: 9 bases; J trimming: 3 bases; junction bases outside the gene matches: 5. Germline V CDR1 and CDR2: SNHLY, FYNNEI. The CDR3 is made up of 13 amino acids.

This clonotype was observed at least ten times. The J gene is TRBJ2-7, the V gene TRBV2; 7 bases line up with TRBD2. This CDR3 has 15 residues. Germline V lookup: CDR1 SNHLY, CDR2 FYNNEI. Losses at the gene ends were 6 bases for V and 1 base for J; bases not matched to a gene: 9. This CDR3 is CASSWGGDLSYEQYF. The CDR3 coding sequence is TGTGCCAGCAGCTGGGGGGGGGACTTATCCTACGAGCAGTACTTC.